This TCR beta chain was sequenced for a study of CD8+ T cells in alopecia areata. At the level of the study: Treatment of the treated patients consisted of oral tofacitinib, 5 to 10 mg twice daily. Whole-study findings and limits: Clonality in lesional scalp, especially alopecia totalis/universalis, exceeded that of normal scalp. Tofacitinib significantly decreased scalp clonality and expanded CD8+ clones among top 100.

The junction had 6 bases not matched to a gene; V was cut back by 5 bases and J by 4 bases. CDR3 length equals 14 residues. Germline CDR1 SGHTA, CDR2 FQGNSA. Extracted from the samples, RNA was reverse transcribed into cDNA to serve as the sequencing template. Using immunoSEQ multiplex PCR, the repertoire was profiled, and TCRdb retains in-frame clones only, with some absent. The sample gives some 220,000 clones, about 57% of which show up once; about 1.6% is in the top ten. Treatment reported: oral pan-JAK inhibitor, 5-10 mg twice daily. Of note for this clone: Its antigen is as yet unknown.

This TCR derives from a human donor with alopecia areata. The sequencing here drew on CD4+ T cells sorted from blood, taken at week 4, from a patient treated with tofacitinib. The J gene is TRBJ1-1, the V gene TRBV7-2, with 8 nucleotides matching TRBD1. Written as DNA, the CDR3 is TGTGCCAGCAGCCCCGGACAGGGACCCACTGAAGCTTTCTTT. This encodes CASSPGQGPTEAFF.